This T cell receptor beta chain appears in the sequencing data of a study of cytomegalovirus exposure and HLA in healthy donors. Background on the study: Drawn from HLA-typed donors, 80 million to 100 million unique TCRs were held in an early data release. Study results and caveats: It was likely that a cluster of highly shared sequence variants was a sequencing artifact. The study put 150 or so TCR beta chains on its list as cytomegalovirus-associated.

For this clone: Its target is unknown.

Donors sampled were nominally healthy, though unrecorded immune exposures were likely. This PCR relied on a set of 60 Vbeta primers and 13 Jbeta primers. Repertoires were generated with immunoSEQ multiplex PCR, while TCRdb's copy carries only in-frame clones and drops some. Of roughly 86,000 clones detected, approximately 60% appear once; the ten largest clones hold 20% to 25%. Input material: PBMCs. The TCR sequence derives from a woman between 45 and 65 years old in good health and CMV-seropositive.

The CDR3 DNA reads as TGTGCCAGTAGGGATCCTCGGGGCAATGAGCAGTTCTTC. This sequence encodes CASRDPRGNEQFF. The gene calls are TRBV6-1 and TRBJ2-1, with a possible D match to TRBD2 (5 bases). V was trimmed by 9 bases and J by 6 bases, leaving 15 bases between them. Germline CDR1 reads MNHNS; CDR2 reads SASEGT. This CDR3 spans 13 amino acids.